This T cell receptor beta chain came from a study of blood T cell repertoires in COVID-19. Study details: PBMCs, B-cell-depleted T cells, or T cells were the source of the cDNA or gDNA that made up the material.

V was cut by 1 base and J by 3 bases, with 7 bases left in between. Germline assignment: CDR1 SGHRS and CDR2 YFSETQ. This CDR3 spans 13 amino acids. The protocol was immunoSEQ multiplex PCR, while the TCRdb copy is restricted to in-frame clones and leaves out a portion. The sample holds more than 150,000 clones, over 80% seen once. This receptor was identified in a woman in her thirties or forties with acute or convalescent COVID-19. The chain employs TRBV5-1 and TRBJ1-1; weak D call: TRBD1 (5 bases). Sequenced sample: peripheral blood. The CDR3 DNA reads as TGCGCCAGCAGCTTGATAGGGGACACTGAAGCTTTCTTT. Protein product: CASSLIGDTEAFF.